A single sample is the source of the 11 T cell receptor beta chains below, sequenced in a study of CD8+ T cells in alopecia areata. RNA, once extracted, was reverse transcribed into cDNA for use as the sequencing template. TCRdb's copy holds only in-frame clones and misses some; the assay was immunoSEQ multiplex PCR. This table holds around 300,000 clones, about 60% found once. Treatment specified: oral pan-JAK inhibitor, 5-10 mg twice daily. This specimen consisted of CD4+ T cells sorted from blood, obtained at approximately week 51, from a patient treated with tofacitinib. The receptor source for this set is a human donor with alopecia areata.

The CDR3, as DNA: TGTGCCAGCAGCCCCCGATCCGGACAGGGTGACACTGAAGCTTTCTTT. Protein sequence: CASSPRSGQGDTEAFF. The gene calls are TRBV7-2 and TRBJ1-1; 8 bases map to TRBD1. The V gene's germline CDR1 is SGHTA and CDR2 FQGNSA. J lost 3 bases, V lost 5 bases, and 11 bases had no gene match. This CDR3 comprises 16 residues.

The CDR3: CASSQAARSYNEQFF. In DNA, the CDR3 is TGCGCCAGCAGCCAAGCGGCCCGCTCCTACAATGAGCAGTTCTTC. The chain joins TRBV4-3 to TRBJ2-1; D is uncertain. The CDR3 loop spans 15 amino acids. Germline CDR1 is LGHNA and CDR2 is YSLEER. The V and J ends lost 1 base and 0 bases respectively, with 7 bases between them.

In its sample, this clone was seen once. V and J are TRBV6-6 and TRBJ2-7; D is unresolved. The CDR3 length is 12 residues. V was shortened by 11 bases and J by 2 bases, with 13 bases between the two germline ends. Germline CDR1 MNHNY, CDR2 SVGAGI (reference sequence). In nucleotides, the CDR3 is TGTGCCTCGTCCTGGGCTCCCTACGAGCAGTACTTC. It encodes CASSWAPYEQYF.

The chain couples TRBV9 to TRBJ1-2; D unclear. CDR1 is SGDLS and CDR2 is YYNGEE in the germline V gene. The V and J ends lost 4 bases and 4 bases respectively, with 14 bases between them. This CDR3 contains 14 residues. The CDR3 protein is CASSLRGMSYGYTF. As DNA, the CDR3 is TGTGCCAGCAGCTTACGGGGAATGAGCTATGGCTACACCTTC.

The genes are TRBV29-1 and TRBJ2-5; no definite D call. Germline CDR1 is SQVTM and CDR2 is ANQGSEA. V was shortened by 5 bases and J by 3 bases, with 10 bases between the two germline ends. The CDR3 covers 12 residues. CDR3 amino acids: CSVKRTEETQYF. CDR3 DNA sequence: TGCAGCGTTAAGAGGACGGAAGAGACCCAGTACTTC.

The chain employs TRBV2 and TRBJ2-1; D may correspond to TRBD1 or TRBD2 (5 bases each). The V gene's germline CDR1 is SNHLY and CDR2 FYNNEI. V lost 6 bases to trimming and J lost 5 bases, with 26 bases between them. The length of the CDR3 is 18 residues. The CDR3 nucleotides read TGTGCCAGCAGATCCATCCGGGGACGAAACAGGTGGGACAATGAGCAGTTCTTC. As protein: CASRSIRGRNRWDNEQFF.

This chain joins TRBV7-3 and TRBJ2-3, with 10 bases that match TRBD2. There are 17 residues in the CDR3. Looked up from germline, CDR1 is SGHTA and CDR2 is FQGTGA. With V trimmed by 2 bases and J by 3 bases, 8 bases remained unmatched. CDR3 DNA: TGTGCCAGCAGCTTAGGCGTTGGTAGCGGGGGGACAGATACGCAGTATTTT. This codes for CASSLGVGSGGTDTQYF.

V usage is TRBV5-1 and J usage is TRBJ2-5; the D is unclear. CDR1 and CDR2 (germline): SGHRS, YFSETQ. The V end lost 7 bases, the J end lost 2 bases, and 6 bases lay between the germline ends. There are 11 residues in the CDR3. The CDR3 nucleotides are TGCGCCAGCTCACGGCAAGAGACCCAGTACTTC. This gives the protein CASSRQETQYF.

This clone has more than one count but fewer than ten. The V and J genes are TRBV7-8 and TRBJ2-5; D unresolved. Per the germline V gene, CDR1 is SGHVS and CDR2 is FQNEAQ. The CDR3 sequence is 13 residues long. V lost 2 bases and J lost 5, with 9 bases in between. The CDR3 here is CASSLSSFETQYF. The CDR3 region has the DNA TGTGCCAGCAGCTTATCTTCTTTTGAGACCCAGTACTTC.

The rearrangement uses TRBV6-1 and TRBJ2-1; a possible D gene is TRBD1 (7 bases). This CDR3 comprises 17 residues. V gave up 2 bases and J gave up 3 bases, with 17 bases separating them. Germline V gene lookup returns CDR1 MNHNS and CDR2 SASEGT. For the CDR3, the DNA is TGTGCCAGCAGTGAACAATCACCAGGGGGGTTCTACAATGAGCAGTTCTTC. Translating it yields CASSEQSPGGFYNEQFF.

This chain links TRBV4-1 with TRBJ2-3, with D perhaps matching TRBD2 (6 bases). V lost 4 bases, J lost 0 bases, and 17 bases lay in between. The CDR3 loop spans 17 amino acids. Germline CDR1 and CDR2: MGHRA and YSYEKL. This CDR3 is CASSPGTGPTSTDTQYF. CDR3 in DNA: TGCGCCAGCAGCCCTGGGACTGGCCCCACTAGCACAGATACGCAGTATTTT.